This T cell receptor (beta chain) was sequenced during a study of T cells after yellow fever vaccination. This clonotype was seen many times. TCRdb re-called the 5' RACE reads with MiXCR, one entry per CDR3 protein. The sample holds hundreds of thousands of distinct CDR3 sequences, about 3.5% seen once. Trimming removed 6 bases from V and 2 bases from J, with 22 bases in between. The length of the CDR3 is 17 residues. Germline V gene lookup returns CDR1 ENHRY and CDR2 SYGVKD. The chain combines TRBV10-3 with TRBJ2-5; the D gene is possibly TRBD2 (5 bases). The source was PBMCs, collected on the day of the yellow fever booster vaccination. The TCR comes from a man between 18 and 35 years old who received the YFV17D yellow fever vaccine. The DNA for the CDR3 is TGTGCCATCAGCCTTGTACGGGGTCCGCGAAGACAAGAGACCCAGTACTTC. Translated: CAISLVRGPRRQETQYF.